This T cell receptor beta chain appears in the sequencing data of a study of blood T cells in healthy people across ages. Findings and limits, study-wide: Older age went with lower TCR beta diversity per million T cells, in a roughly linear way.

For this clonotype: Its cognate antigen is unknown.

V lost 7 bases to trimming and J lost 0 bases, with 14 bases between them. CDR1 is MGHDK, CDR2 SYGVNS, per germline. There are 15 residues in the CDR3. A second about 7 to 12 cycle PCR used barcoded and J-beta primers. In TCRdb, the 5' RACE reads were re-called with MiXCR into one record per CDR3 protein. The data show 380,000 or so distinct CDR3 sequences, about half seen once. This chain joins TRBV25-1 and TRBJ2-3; D is perhaps TRBD2 (5 bases). The clonotype was recovered from a man aged 60-69 years in good health. The sequencing sample was made of blood. In DNA, the CDR3 is TGTGCCAGCAAGGGCCAGCGGACTAGCACAGATACGCAGTATTTT. It yields the protein CASKGQRTSTDTQYF.